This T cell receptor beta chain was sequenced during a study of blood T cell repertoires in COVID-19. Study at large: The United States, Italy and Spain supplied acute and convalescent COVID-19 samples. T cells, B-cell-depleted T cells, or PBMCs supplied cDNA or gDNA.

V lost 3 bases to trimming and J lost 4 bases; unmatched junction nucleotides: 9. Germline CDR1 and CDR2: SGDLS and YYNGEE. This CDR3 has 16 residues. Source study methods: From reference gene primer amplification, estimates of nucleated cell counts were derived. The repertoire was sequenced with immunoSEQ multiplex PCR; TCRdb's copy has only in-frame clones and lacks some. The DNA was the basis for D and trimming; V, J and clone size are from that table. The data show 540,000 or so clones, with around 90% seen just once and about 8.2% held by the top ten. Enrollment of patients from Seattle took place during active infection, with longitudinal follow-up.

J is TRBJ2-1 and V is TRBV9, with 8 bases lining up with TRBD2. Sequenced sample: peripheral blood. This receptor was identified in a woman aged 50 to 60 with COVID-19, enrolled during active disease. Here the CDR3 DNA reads TGTGCCAGCAGCGGCCTTAGCGGGGACCGTTACAATGAGCAGTTCTTC. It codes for CASSGLSGDRYNEQFF.